The clone carrying this T cell receptor (beta chain) was counted ten times or more. This sample stems from a study of human T cells and chemical hapten exposure. TCRdb re-analysed the RACE reads in MiXCR, keeping a single row per CDR3 protein. Of about 380,000 distinct CDR3 sequences listed, 4.5% to 6% are singletons. The trim removed 4 bases at V and 3 bases at J, leaving 6 bases unmatched. The germline V gene has CDR1 SEHNR and CDR2 FQNEAQ (reference sequence). The CDR3 is 15 residues long. Time point here: pre-sensitization, week 0. Stated treatment: therapeutic diphenylcyclopropenone sensitization with weekly scalp DPC.

This chain joins TRBV7-9 and TRBJ2-7; 10 positions agree with TRBD1. The material was whole blood, obtained in connection with sensitization to the hapten diphenylcyclopropenone (DPC). The sequence derives from a woman aged 45-60 years with alopecia areata. Some clones in this sample may be carry-over from other donors' samples. CDR3 in amino acids: CASSSDRDRGYEQYF. Here the CDR3 DNA reads TGTGCCAGCAGCTCGGACCGGGACAGGGGCTACGAGCAGTACTTC.